The 14 T cell receptor beta chains reported below all come from one sample, sequenced in a study of blood T cell repertoires in COVID-19. The table came from immunoSEQ multiplex PCR; TCRdb's copy has only in-frame clones and leaves some out. This table has about 160,000 clones, approximately 84% appearing once. Sequencing was done on a sample of peripheral blood. These receptors came from a woman older than 75 with acute or convalescent COVID-19.

This sequence joins TRBV4-1 and TRBJ2-7; 9 bases are shared with TRBD2. The V gene's germline CDR1 is MGHRA and CDR2 YSYEKL. The V gene end was trimmed by 1 base and the J gene end by 9 bases; junction bases not matched to a gene: 13. This CDR3 is 16 amino acids long. CDR3 nucleotide sequence: TGCGCCAGCAGCCAAGCTAGCGGGACTACCGTAGGCGCGCAGTACTTC. Its protein is CASSQASGTTVGAQYF.

Details on this clone: Within the sample, other DNA sequences also encode this same CDR3. V gene TRBV18 combines with J gene TRBJ2-5; perhaps TRBD2 as D (6 bases). V lost 3 bases and J lost 2, with 7 bases in between. This CDR3 region has 13 residues. The germline gives CDR1 KGHSH, CDR2 LQKENI. The CDR3 spells CASSPGLQETQYF. The CDR3 nucleotides are TGTGCCAGCTCACCGGGACTTCAAGAGACCCAGTACTTC.

The chain employs TRBV5-4 and TRBJ2-1; possible D gene TRBD1, 6 bases. Germline V gene sequence: CDR1 SGHNT, CDR2 YYREEE (reference sequence). V lost 7 bases and J lost 6, with 14 bases in between. This CDR3 contains 13 residues. The CDR3 sequence is CASSGASLNEQFF. The CDR3 bases are TGTGCCAGCTCAGGGGCTAGCCTCAATGAGCAGTTCTTC.

This clone was detected a few times. The chain couples TRBV30 to TRBJ1-1; D is unclear. The CDR3 extends over 13 amino acids. V lost 2 bases and J lost 4, with 11 bases in between. CDR1 GTSNPN and CDR2 SVGIG come from the germline V gene (reference sequence). The CDR3 DNA is TGTGCCTGGAGTCCCCAACGCGGCACTGAAGCTTTCTTT. Translated: CAWSPQRGTEAFF.

This clone was detected once. This chain links TRBV5-6 with TRBJ2-2, with D unclear. Trimming removed 2 bases at V and 4 bases at J, with 12 bases between. The germline CDR1 and CDR2 sequences are SGHDT and YYEEEE. The CDR3 consists of 15 residues. CDR3 in DNA: TGTGCCAGCAGCTTCGCAGGCCTTTCCACCGGGGAGCTGTTTTTT. Translated: CASSFAGLSTGELFF.

The chain recombines TRBV6-5 with TRBJ1-1; D is possibly TRBD1 (6 bases). The V gene lost 7 bases and the J gene lost 6 bases, with 21 bases spanning the gap. The length of the CDR3 is 15 residues. Germline-derived CDR1 and CDR2 are MNHEY and SVGAGI. The CDR3 loop reads CASTYGDNSRAEAFF. The CDR3 DNA sequence: TGTGCCAGCACCTATGGGGACAACTCTCGCGCTGAAGCTTTCTTT.

V is TRBV9 and J is TRBJ2-1, with 9 nucleotides matching TRBD2. The CDR3 is made up of 15 amino acids. Germline V gene data show CDR1 as SGDLS and CDR2 as YYNGEE. With 3 bases clipped from V and 8 bases from J, the junction kept 9 bases outside the gene matches. Here the CDR3 reads CASSAPGLAGYEQFF. The CDR3 nucleotides read TGTGCCAGCAGCGCCCCGGGACTAGCAGGTTATGAGCAGTTCTTC.

The chain employs TRBV12-3 or TRBV12-4 and TRBJ1-1; D gene unclear. The CDR3 is made up of 12 amino acids. Deletions cut 2 bases from V and 4 bases from J, with 5 bases between. CDR3 coding DNA: TGTGCCAGCAGTTTATTCGGCACTGAAGCTTTCTTT. Its protein product is CASSLFGTEAFF.

J is TRBJ1-6 and V is TRBV7-9, with D maybe TRBD1 (5 bases). Germline assignment: CDR1 SEHNR and CDR2 FQNEAQ (reference sequence). CDR3 length: 15 amino acids. The germline V and J ends were trimmed by 5 bases and 7 bases, with 15 bases remaining between them. CDR3 sequence: CASSDGGGSNSPLHF. The CDR3 DNA sequence: TGTGCCAGCAGCGACGGGGGAGGCTCAAATTCACCCCTCCACTTT.

The chain uses TRBV7-8 and TRBJ2-3; D unresolved. The CDR3 is made up of 12 amino acids. Trimming took 5 bases from V and 6 from J, leaving 9 bases between them. CDR1 is SGHVS and CDR2 is FQNEAQ in the germline V gene. The CDR3 here is CASSPNWDTQYF. CDR3 nucleotides: TGTGCCAGCAGCCCCAACTGGGATACGCAGTATTTT. The complete variable domain, with remaining parts taken from reference TRBV7-8 and TRBJ2-3, reads GAGVSQSPRYKVAKRGQDVALRCDPISGHVSLFWYQQALGQGPEFLTYFQNEAQLDKSGLPSDRFFAERPEGSVSTLKIQRTQQEDSAVYLCASSPNWDTQYFGPGTRLTVL.

This clone showed up just once. V gene TRBV2 combines with J gene TRBJ1-2; 7 nucleotides match TRBD1. The V gene end was trimmed by 5 bases and the J gene end by 2 bases; junction bases not matched to a gene: 5. Germline V gives CDR1 SNHLY, CDR2 FYNNEI. This CDR3 region has 14 residues. The CDR3 is CASSPTGTNYGYTF. The CDR3, as DNA: TGTGCCAGCAGTCCGACAGGGACGAACTATGGCTACACCTTC.

The genes are TRBV5-1 and TRBJ2-3; 9 bases fit TRBD2. This CDR3 has 16 amino acids. After removal of 3 bases from V and 3 bases from J, the junction contained 8 bases not matched to a gene. From germline, CDR1 is SGHRS and CDR2 YFSETQ. CDR3 in amino acids: CASSSRSGSGTDTQYF. The CDR3 DNA follows: TGCGCCAGCAGCTCTCGTAGCGGGAGTGGGACAGATACGCAGTATTTT.

CDR3 in DNA: TGTGCCAGCAGCCTATCAGGGGGCAGAAATGGCTATGGCTACACCTTC. The encoded protein is CASSLSGGRNGYGYTF. This chain connects TRBV28 to TRBJ1-2, with TRBD1 matching 8 bases. CDR3 length equals 16 residues. V lost 6 bases to trimming and J lost 4 bases; unmatched junction nucleotides: 13. Germline V gene data show CDR1 as MDHEN and CDR2 as SYDVKM.

The rearrangement links TRBV18 to TRBJ2-3; D unresolved. V was shortened by 5 bases and J by 4 bases, with 16 bases between the two germline ends. The CDR3 has 15 amino acids. CDR1 KGHSH and CDR2 LQKENI come from the germline V gene. In DNA form, the CDR3 reads TGTGCCAGCTCATTCTCGGGTCCGACCGCAGATACGCAGTATTTT. This codes for CASSFSGPTADTQYF. Drawing the rest from reference TRBV18 and TRBJ2-3, the complete variable domain is NAGVMQNPRHLVRRRGQEARLRCSPMKGHSHVYWYRQLPEEGLKFMVYLQKENIIDESGMPKERFSAEFPKEGPSILRIQQVVRGDSAAYFCASSFSGPTADTQYFGPGTRLTVL.